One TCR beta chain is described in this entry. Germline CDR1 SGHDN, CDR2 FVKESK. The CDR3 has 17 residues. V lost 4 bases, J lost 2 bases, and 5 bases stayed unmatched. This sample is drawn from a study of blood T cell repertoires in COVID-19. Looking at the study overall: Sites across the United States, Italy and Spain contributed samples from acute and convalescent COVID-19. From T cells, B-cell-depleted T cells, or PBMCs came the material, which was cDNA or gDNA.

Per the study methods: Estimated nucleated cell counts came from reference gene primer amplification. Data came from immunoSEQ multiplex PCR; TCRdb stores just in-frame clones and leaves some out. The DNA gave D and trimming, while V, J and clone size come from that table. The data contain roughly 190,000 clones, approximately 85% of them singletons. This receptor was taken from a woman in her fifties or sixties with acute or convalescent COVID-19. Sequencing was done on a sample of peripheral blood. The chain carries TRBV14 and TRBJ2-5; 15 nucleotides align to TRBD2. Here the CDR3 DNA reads TGTGCCAGCAGCCTCCTGGGACTAGCGGGAGGACAAGAGACCCAGTACTTC. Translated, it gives CASSLLGLAGGQETQYF.